Presented here are 12 T cell receptor beta chains from one specimen sequenced in a study of cytomegalovirus exposure and HLA in healthy donors. Assay: immunoSEQ multiplex PCR; the TCRdb copy retains only in-frame clones and omits some. The sample contains some 250,000 clones, around 87% of which appear only once. Sequenced sample: PBMCs. These receptors were taken from a woman between 18 and 29 years old in good health and CMV-seronegative.

The chain's CDR3 is CASSQDSFSYGYTF. CDR3 DNA sequence: TGCGCCAGCAGCCAAGACAGTTTCAGCTATGGCTACACCTTC. V and J are TRBV4-3 and TRBJ1-2, with unresolved D. Germline V lookup: CDR1 LGHNA, CDR2 YSLEER. The CDR3 totals 14 residues. V was trimmed by 0 bases and J by 4 bases, leaving 9 bases between them.

The chain combines TRBV27 with TRBJ1-5, with D perhaps matching TRBD1 (5 bases). The V end was cut by 2 bases, the J end by 0 bases, with 8 bases between. Looked up from germline, CDR1 is MNHEY and CDR2 is SMNVEV (reference sequence). CDR3 length: 15 amino acids. CDR3 bases: TGTGCCAGCAGTTTAGGGGGGGTTAGCAATCAGCCCCAGCATTTT. Residues: CASSLGGVSNQPQHF.

V and J are TRBV6-5 and TRBJ1-4, with TRBD1 matching over 8 bases. J lost 8 bases, V lost 2 bases, and 7 bases had no gene match. The CDR3 runs to 15 residues. The V gene's germline CDR1 is MNHEY and CDR2 SVGAGI. Here the CDR3 reads CASSYRAGGDEKLFF. In DNA form, the CDR3 reads TGTGCCAGCAGTTACCGGGCAGGGGGCGACGAAAAACTGTTTTTT.

As DNA, the CDR3 is TGCAGCGATTCAGGGCCTAGCACAGATACGCAGTATTTT. Translating it yields CSDSGPSTDTQYF. This chain links TRBV29-1 with TRBJ2-3; D might be TRBD1 (5 bases). V was cut by 7 bases and J by 0 bases, with 11 bases left in between. There are 13 residues in the CDR3. Germline values: CDR1 SQVTM, CDR2 ANQGSEA.

The chain links TRBV21-1 to TRBJ1-1; the table gives TRBD1 as D, unverified against the DNA. TRBV21-1 is noted as a pseudogene. The CDR3 runs to 17 residues. The CDR3 reads CASTSSGTGNPNTEAFF. The CDR3 coding sequence is TGTGCCAGCACAAGCTCCGGGACAGGTAACCCTAACACTGAAGCTTTCTTT.

This sequence joins TRBV28 and TRBJ1-3, with unresolved D. Germline V CDR1 and CDR2: MDHEN, SYDVKM. Between the trimmed V and J ends, which lost 1 base and 0 bases, there was a span of 19 bases. The CDR3 extends over 19 amino acids. The CDR3 is CASSLFSLAPGDSGNTIYF. CDR3 coding DNA: TGTGCCAGCAGTTTATTTTCACTCGCCCCTGGTGACTCTGGAAACACCATATATTTT.

There are a few counts of this clone. The chain combines TRBV6-4 with TRBJ2-3, with D hard to call. The germline gives CDR1 MRHNA, CDR2 SNTAGT. There are 15 residues in the CDR3. V gave up 2 bases and J gave up 2 bases, with 11 bases separating them. For the CDR3, the DNA is TGTGCCAGCAGTGACGGTGGCAGACACACAGATACGCAGTATTTT. As protein: CASSDGGRHTDTQYF.

V usage is TRBV4-1 and J usage is TRBJ2-2; a possible D gene is TRBD2 (5 bases). V lost 4 bases and J 4 bases, leaving 10 bases between the germline ends. Germline CDR1 MGHRA, CDR2 YSYEKL. This CDR3 comprises 14 residues. CDR3 sequence: CASSREIPTGELFF. CDR3 DNA sequence: TGCGCCAGCAGCCGGGAGATTCCCACCGGGGAGCTGTTTTTT.

The chain recombines TRBV6-5 with TRBJ1-1; D is unresolved. The CDR3 contains 14 residues. With 5 bases removed from V and 9 bases from J, the gap between germline ends came to 19 bases. Looked up from germline, CDR1 is MNHEY and CDR2 is SVGAGI. CDR3 coding DNA: TGTGCCAGCAGTCAACTAAGTCCCGGGTCTAAAGCTTTCTTT. Its protein product is CASSQLSPGSKAFF.

The gene calls are TRBV28 and TRBJ2-2; D possibly corresponds to TRBD1 (5 bases). The CDR3 is 15 amino acids. The V and J ends lost 3 bases and 1 base respectively, with 9 bases between them. Germline values: CDR1 MDHEN, CDR2 SYDVKM. The CDR3 nucleotides read TGTGCCAGCAGTTTTCGGCAGGGGAACACCGGGGAGCTGTTTTTT. Translated: CASSFRQGNTGELFF. The full variable domain, completed using reference TRBV28 and TRBJ2-2, is DVKVTQSSRYLVKRTGEKVFLECVQDMDHENMFWYRQDPGLGLRLIYFSYDVKMKEKGDIPEGYSVSREKKERFSLILESASTNQTSMYLCASSFRQGNTGELFFGEGSRLTVL.

This clone was counted between two and nine times. CDR3 bases: TGTGCCAGCAGGGCGACGGACAGGGACGAGCAGTACGTC. It codes for CASRATDRDEQYV. The chain employs TRBV2 and TRBJ2-7; 8 bases are shared with TRBD1. The CDR3 contains 13 residues. Losses at the gene ends were 6 bases for V and 5 bases for J; bases not matched to a gene: 6. Germline assignment: CDR1 SNHLY and CDR2 FYNNEI.

The genes are TRBV28 and TRBJ1-5; no clear D. Trimming cost V 6 bases and J 4 bases, with 16 bases left between them. The CDR3 is made up of 15 amino acids. Germline V lookup: CDR1 MDHEN, CDR2 SYDVKM. The CDR3 region is CASRLSAGSNQPQHF. The CDR3 DNA is TGTGCCAGCAGGCTCTCCGCCGGTAGTAATCAGCCCCAGCATTTT. The full variable domain, its missing parts supplied by reference TRBV28 and TRBJ1-5, is DVKVTQSSRYLVKRTGEKVFLECVQDMDHENMFWYRQDPGLGLRLIYFSYDVKMKEKGDIPEGYSVSREKKERFSLILESASTNQTSMYLCASRLSAGSNQPQHFGDGTRLSIL.